This T cell receptor beta chain was profiled in a study of shared clonotypes between healthy human individuals. As for the study in general: There were three CD4 naive, three CD4 memory, two CD8 naive and one CD8 memory plates per donor. Points from the study as a whole: Across subsets, estimated richness was generally greater for naive than for memory populations.

The run depth of the assay was deep. Each subset's genomic DNA was split evenly across several immunoSEQ plates. Clones were sequenced by immunoSEQ multiplex PCR, and TCRdb holds only the in-frame ones, with some missing. The repertoire holds roughly 1,000,000 clones, with around three quarters as singletons. CDR3 length: 15 amino acids. With V trimmed by 4 bases and J by 2 bases, 4 bases remained unmatched. CDR1 and CDR2 from the germline V gene are SGHDN and FVKESK. With respect to this clone: What it binds is not known.

This receptor was obtained from a man between 18 and 35 years old in good health. Some clones in this sample may be carry-over from other donors' samples. This chain joins TRBV14 and TRBJ2-7; 11 positions agree with TRBD2. The source material was memory CD4+ T cells from PBMCs. Subset given: CD45RA-negative fraction. The CDR3 sequence is CASSRLAGGAYEQYF. The CDR3 bases are TGTGCCAGCAGCCGTTTAGCGGGAGGGGCCTACGAGCAGTACTTC.